This TCR beta chain was found in a study of blood T cell repertoires in COVID-19. Study information: COVID-19 samples collected from the United States, Italy and Spain covered acute and convalescent phases. The analysed material was cDNA or gDNA that came from T cells, B-cell-depleted T cells, or PBMCs.

Original data processing: Estimated nucleated cell counts came from reference gene primer amplification. The method was immunoSEQ multiplex PCR; TCRdb's version includes in-frame clones alone and lacks a portion of them. V and J calls and clone size follow that table, whereas D and trimming were derived from the DNA. The sample lists about 50,000 clones; more than 75% were seen once. The TCR was taken from a man aged 60 to 69 with active or convalescent COVID-19. The sequencing sample was made of peripheral blood.

DNA for the CDR3: TGTGCCAGCAGTTTGTACAGAGCTAATGGCTACACCTTC. Translated: CASSLYRANGYTF. The chain combines TRBV28 with TRBJ1-2; D unresolved. There are 13 residues in the CDR3. Germline V gives CDR1 MDHEN, CDR2 SYDVKM. V lost 3 bases and J lost 6, with 11 bases in between.